The 32 T cell receptor beta chains below come from one sample, sequenced in a study of PD-1 blockade in classical Hodgkin lymphoma. Relapses following autologous stem cell transplantation were seen in all patients, with brentuximab vedotin exposure varying. TCRdb keeps only in-frame clones here, not all; method: immunoSEQ multiplex PCR. The table records more than 55,000 clones, approximately 90% of them present only once. The sequencing here drew on peripheral blood mononuclear cells (PBMCs), taken before the second cycle of nivolumab. Every receptor here comes from a human donor with classical Hodgkin lymphoma.

The chain has TRBV29-1 and TRBJ2-2; D unresolved. Germline V lookup: CDR1 SQVTM, CDR2 ANQGSEA. V lost 4 bases and J lost 4, with 7 bases in between. This CDR3 is built from 12 residues. The DNA for the CDR3 is TGCAGCGTTGTTGGGTTCACCGGGGAGCTGTTTTTT. This gives the protein CSVVGFTGELFF.

This clone was seen a handful of times. The rearrangement joins TRBV29-1 to TRBJ2-7; weak D call: TRBD2 (7 bases). The V gene lost 3 bases and the J gene lost 6 bases, with 9 bases spanning the gap. The CDR3 is 11 amino acids. Per germline, CDR1 SQVTM and CDR2 ANQGSEA. CDR3 region: CSVDGGAEQYF. CDR3 coding DNA: TGCAGCGTTGATGGGGGGGCCGAGCAGTACTTC.

J is TRBJ1-2 and V is TRBV5-1; possible D gene TRBD1, 5 bases. Trimming removed 4 bases from V and 8 bases from J, with 12 bases in between. CDR1 and CDR2 (germline): SGHRS, YFSETQ. The CDR3 extends over 12 amino acids. CDR3 protein: CASSVSGWGYTF. CDR3 DNA: TGCGCCAGCAGCGTCTCAGGGTGGGGCTACACCTTC.

V gene TRBV7-9 combines with J gene TRBJ2-5, with 9 bases lining up with TRBD2. The V gene end was trimmed by 5 bases and the J gene end by 2 bases; junction bases not matched to a gene: 9. This CDR3 contains 16 residues. The V gene's germline CDR1 is SEHNR and CDR2 FQNEAQ (reference sequence). CDR3 DNA sequence: TGTGCCAGCAGCCAACCTCCTAGCGGGGTGCAAGAGACCCAGTACTTC. It translates to CASSQPPSGVQETQYF.

This clone was seen a single time. This chain connects TRBV7-8 to TRBJ1-1, with D unresolved. Germline assignment: CDR1 SGHVS and CDR2 FQNEAQ. The CDR3 sequence is 14 residues long. V lost 1 base, J lost 1 base, and 7 bases lay in between. This CDR3 is CASSLVSPNTEAFF. CDR3 nucleotide sequence: TGTGCCAGCAGCTTAGTATCCCCGAACACTGAAGCTTTCTTT.

V gene TRBV5-1 combines with J gene TRBJ1-1; 7 positions agree with TRBD1. With 4 bases clipped from V and 5 bases from J, the junction kept 11 bases outside the gene matches. The CDR3 consists of 15 residues. Per germline, CDR1 SGHRS and CDR2 YFSETQ. The DNA for the CDR3 is TGCGCCAGCAGCCTTGATAAAGACAGGGAAACTGAAGCTTTCTTT. Translation: CASSLDKDRETEAFF. Filled out from reference TRBV5-1 and TRBJ1-1, the complete variable domain reads KAGVTQTPRYLIKTRGQQVTLSCSPISGHRSVSWYQQTPGQGLQFLFEYFSETQRNKGNFPGRFSGRQFSNSRSEMNVSTLELGDSALYLCASSLDKDRETEAFFGQGTRLTVV.

As for this clone: The sample contains more than one DNA sequence encoding this CDR3. The J gene is TRBJ1-1, the V gene TRBV5-1; D is unclear. Trimming took 0 bases from V and 0 from J, leaving 3 bases between them. Germline CDR1 is SGHRS and CDR2 is YFSETQ. The CDR3 is 13 residues long. This chain's CDR3 is CASSLGLNTEAFF. Here the CDR3 DNA reads TGCGCCAGCAGCTTGGGGTTGAACACTGAAGCTTTCTTT.

The chain is built from TRBV5-1 and TRBJ2-1, with TRBD2 matching 7 bases. V lost 9 bases and J lost 4; bases outside the gene matches: 13. This CDR3 is built from 15 residues. CDR1 is SGHRS and CDR2 is YFSETQ in the germline V gene. Here the CDR3 DNA reads TGCGCCACCCGGGGCGGACTAGATTTTTACAATGAGCAGTTCTTC. Its protein product is CATRGGLDFYNEQFF.

V and J are TRBV10-1 and TRBJ2-2; D might be TRBD1 (6 bases). Between the trimmed V and J ends, which lost 2 bases and 7 bases, there was a span of 17 bases. There are 16 residues in the CDR3. Germline CDR1 WNHNN, CDR2 SYGVQD (reference sequence). The chain's CDR3 is CASSERADRRLGELFF. CDR3 DNA: TGCGCCAGCAGTGAGAGGGCGGACAGACGACTCGGGGAGCTGTTTTTT.

The chain is built from TRBV5-1 and TRBJ2-7, with 9 bases lining up with TRBD2. The CDR3 loop spans 16 amino acids. V shed 5 bases, J shed 5 bases, and the junction held 14 bases outside the gene matches. Germline V gene sequence: CDR1 SGHRS, CDR2 YFSETQ. CDR3 nucleotide sequence: TGCGCCAGCAGGCCCCAAGTGGTGACTAGCGGCCACGAGCAGTACTTC. It is translated as CASRPQVVTSGHEQYF.

The V gene is TRBV7-9, the J gene TRBJ2-1, with D hard to call. The germline V gene has CDR1 SEHNR and CDR2 FQNEAQ (reference sequence). Between the trimmed V and J ends, which lost 6 bases and 13 bases, there was a span of 13 bases. This CDR3 contains 11 residues. The CDR3 region has the DNA TGTGCCAGCAGTCCTAAGGATCGACAGTTCTTC. It is translated as CASSPKDRQFF.

The V call is TRBV7-9, the J call TRBJ1-5; D is unresolved. Trimming removed 0 bases from V and 1 base from J, with 13 bases in between. Germline CDR1 is SEHNR and CDR2 is FQNEAQ (reference sequence). The CDR3 has 17 amino acids. The CDR3, as DNA: TGTGCCAGCAGCTTAGCGTTGAGCGGGGAAAGCAATCAGCCCCAGCATTTT. Its protein is CASSLALSGESNQPQHF.

The chain uses TRBV5-4 and TRBJ1-1; weak D call: TRBD1 (5 bases). Between the trimmed V and J ends, which lost 5 bases and 8 bases, there was a span of 19 bases. The germline CDR1 and CDR2 sequences are SGHNT and YYREEE (reference sequence). The CDR3 is made up of 14 amino acids. The CDR3 spells CASSIPGLWREAFF. Here the CDR3 DNA reads TGTGCCAGCAGTATTCCGGGACTGTGGAGAGAAGCTTTCTTT.

This chain links TRBV5-1 with TRBJ1-4; D may be TRBD1 (5 bases). V shed 2 bases and J shed 5 bases, with 10 bases lying between them. This CDR3 is built from 14 residues. Germline CDR1 SGHRS, CDR2 YFSETQ. CDR3 sequence: CASSFGGANEKLFF. Written as DNA, the CDR3 is TGCGCCAGCAGCTTCGGAGGGGCGAATGAAAAACTGTTTTTT.

The rearrangement links TRBV5-1 to TRBJ2-5; 7 bases align to TRBD1. The CDR3 runs to 16 residues. The junction had 10 bases not matched to a gene; V was cut back by 0 bases and J by 5 bases. Germline V lookup: CDR1 SGHRS, CDR2 YFSETQ. CDR3 DNA sequence: TGCGCCAGCAGCTTGGTTGGGCGACAGGGAACGGAGACCCAGTACTTC. Protein: CASSLVGRQGTETQYF.

This clone occurred once. This chain joins TRBV5-1 and TRBJ2-5; 9 nucleotides agree with TRBD1. The trim removed 2 bases at V and 4 bases at J, leaving 3 bases unmatched. This CDR3 contains 14 residues. Germline V gives CDR1 SGHRS, CDR2 YFSETQ. CDR3 nucleotides: TGCGCCAGCAGCTTACAGGGGGCGGGAGAGACCCAGTACTTC. Translation gives CASSLQGAGETQYF.

The J gene is TRBJ1-1, the V gene TRBV6-1; a weak D match, TRBD1 (6 bases). The germline gives CDR1 MNHNS, CDR2 SASEGT. V gave up 2 bases and J gave up 6 bases, with 16 bases separating them. This CDR3 has 15 amino acids. The CDR3 region is CASSEIDRSQPEAFF. The CDR3 DNA reads TGTGCCAGCAGTGAAATTGACAGGTCTCAACCTGAAGCTTTCTTT.

The chain recombines TRBV19 with TRBJ2-3; 8 nucleotides align to TRBD1. The CDR3 loop spans 15 amino acids. Germline V CDR1 and CDR2: LNHDA, SQIVND (reference sequence). Germline trimming cut 5 bases from V and 1 base from J; bases unmatched to any gene: 5. The DNA of the CDR3 is TGTGCCAGTAGTGTTGGGACAGGACGCACAGATACGCAGTATTTT. Its translation: CASSVGTGRTDTQYF.

The chain has TRBV5-1 and TRBJ2-5; TRBD2 agrees at 10 bases. Judging by the DNA end, TRBJ2-7 fits better; the J call may be wrong. The CDR3 length is 14 residues. From germline, CDR1 is SGHRS and CDR2 YFSETQ. CDR3 sequence (DNA): TGCGCCAGCAGCTCCACTAGCGGGGCCTACGAGCAGTACTTC. Amino acid sequence: CASSSTSGAYEQYF.

V usage is TRBV5-1 and J usage is TRBJ2-5; TRBD2 agrees at 8 bases. The CDR3 is 16 residues long. The germline CDR1 and CDR2 sequences are SGHRS and YFSETQ. The V segment lost 1 base and the J segment 5 bases; nucleotides outside the gene matches: 10. CDR3 nucleotides: TGCGCCAGCAGCTTGCCGTCGGGGGGGCCTGGGGAGACCCAGTACTTC. It translates to CASSLPSGGPGETQYF.

CDR3 sequence (DNA): TGTGCCATCAGTGAGGGCGACAGGGTGGGCACTGAAGCTTTCTTT. Translation gives CAISEGDRVGTEAFF. The V call is TRBV10-3, the J call TRBJ1-1; 7 bases fit TRBD1. After removal of 2 bases from V and 4 bases from J, the junction contained 7 bases not matched to a gene. This CDR3 region has 15 residues. Germline-derived CDR1 and CDR2 are ENHRY and SYGVKD.

The V call is TRBV5-5, the J call TRBJ2-4, with TRBD1 identical over 7 bases. The CDR3 sequence is 14 residues long. V shed 0 bases, J shed 9 bases, and the junction held 6 bases outside the gene matches. In germline, CDR1 is SGHKS, CDR2 YYEKEE (reference sequence). The CDR3 loop reads CASSLGQGDTIQYF. The CDR3 DNA is TGTGCCAGCAGCTTGGGACAGGGCGATACCATTCAGTACTTC.

This chain joins TRBV7-2 and TRBJ2-5; TRBD2 matches at 13 bases. V trimming: 3 bases; J trimming: 3 bases; junction bases outside the gene matches: 10. CDR1 and CDR2 from the germline V gene are SGHTA and FQGNSA. CDR3 length equals 18 residues. CDR3: CASSFITSGGATKETQYF. The CDR3 coding sequence is TGTGCCAGCAGCTTCATAACTAGCGGGGGGGCCACCAAAGAGACCCAGTACTTC.

The V call is TRBV6-4, the J call TRBJ2-5, with 9 bases aligning to TRBD2. CDR1 is MRHNA, CDR2 SNTAGT, per germline. V gave up 2 bases and J gave up 5 bases; unmatched junction bases: 12. The CDR3 loop spans 17 amino acids. CDR3 sequence (DNA): TGTGCCAGCAGTGACAGGGGGCTAGCGGGACCAGGGGAGACCCAGTACTTC. Its protein is CASSDRGLAGPGETQYF.

The V gene is TRBV7-8, the J gene TRBJ1-1; no firm D call. Trimming removed 1 base at V and 4 bases at J, with 13 bases between. Germline V gene lookup returns CDR1 SGHVS and CDR2 FQNEAQ. The CDR3 runs 15 residues. Written as DNA, the CDR3 is TGTGCCAGCAGCTTAGACGAAGGTAGTGTCACTGAAGCTTTCTTT. It specifies CASSLDEGSVTEAFF.

This clone occurred once. The identical CDR3 is also encoded by other nucleotide sequences in the sample. The rearrangement joins TRBV5-1 to TRBJ2-5; TRBD2 aligns across 9 bases. CDR3 size: 16 residues. Germline CDR1 reads SGHRS; CDR2 reads YFSETQ. V was clipped by 0 bases and J by 1 base; unmatched bases: 4. The CDR3 nucleotides read TGCGCCAGCAGCTTGGTCGGTAGCGGGGGCCAAGAGACCCAGTACTTC. Translation gives CASSLVGSGGQETQYF.

This rearrangement joins TRBV5-6 to TRBJ2-2, with 9 bases aligning to TRBD1. Germline V gene lookup returns CDR1 SGHDT and CDR2 YYEEEE. Unmatched junction bases numbered 9, after V lost 4 bases and J lost 5 bases. The CDR3 spans 16 residues. The CDR3 sequence: CASSLGDRVMTGELFF. CDR3 DNA: TGTGCCAGCAGCCTGGGGGACAGGGTGATGACCGGGGAGCTGTTTTTT. The whole variable domain, filled in from reference TRBV5-6 and TRBJ2-2, reads DAGVTQSPTHLIKTRGQQVTLRCSPKSGHDTVSWYQQALGQGPQFIFQYYEEEERQRGNFPDRFSGHQFPNYSSELNVNALLLGDSALYLCASSLGDRVMTGELFFGEGSRLTVL.

The gene calls are TRBV5-1 and TRBJ2-2; the match to TRBD2 covers 11 bases. There are 16 residues in the CDR3. From germline, CDR1 is SGHRS and CDR2 YFSETQ. V lost 1 base to trimming and J lost 2 bases; unmatched junction nucleotides: 1. The CDR3 here is CASSLLAGGNTGELFF. The DNA of the CDR3 is TGCGCCAGCAGCTTGCTAGCGGGGGGAAACACCGGGGAGCTGTTTTTT.

This chain links TRBV27 with TRBJ1-5; 7 bases fit TRBD1. CDR1 MNHEY and CDR2 SMNVEV come from the germline V gene (reference sequence). CDR3 size: 14 residues. V shed 2 bases, J shed 2 bases, and the junction held 0 bases outside the gene matches. The CDR3 is CASSLTGGNQPQHF. In nucleotides, the CDR3 is TGTGCCAGCAGTTTAACAGGGGGCAATCAGCCCCAGCATTTT.

The chain carries TRBV10-3 and TRBJ2-1; 9 nucleotides line up with TRBD2. V was pared by 7 bases and J by 7 bases, with 5 bases of the junction left unmatched. From germline, CDR1 is ENHRY and CDR2 SYGVKD. The CDR3 runs to 13 residues. This CDR3 reads CAITAGGLNEQFF. The CDR3 DNA is TGTGCCATCACAGCGGGGGGTTTAAATGAGCAGTTCTTC.

The CDR3 loop reads CASSLAGFSGNTIYF. The CDR3 nucleotides are TGTGCCAGCAGCCTGGCAGGGTTCTCTGGAAACACCATATATTTT. The chain employs TRBV5-5 and TRBJ1-3, with D tentatively TRBD1 (5 bases). CDR3 size: 15 residues. V lost 4 bases and J 0 bases, leaving 11 bases between the germline ends. Germline-derived CDR1 and CDR2 are SGHKS and YYEKEE (reference sequence).

The chain recombines TRBV7-9 with TRBJ1-2, with TRBD1 as a possible D gene (5 bases). The CDR3 runs to 13 residues. In germline, CDR1 is SEHNR, CDR2 FQNEAQ (reference sequence). Trimming stripped 1 base from V and 5 bases from J, with 8 bases between. This CDR3 reads CASSLGAGYGYTF. CDR3 nucleotide sequence: TGTGCCAGCAGCTTAGGGGCAGGGTATGGCTACACCTTC. The full variable domain, rest sourced from reference TRBV7-9 and TRBJ1-2, is DTGVSQNPRHKITKRGQNVTFRCDPISEHNRLYWYRQTLGQGPEFLTYFQNEAQLEKSRLLSDRFSAERPKGSFSTLEIQRTEQGDSAMYLCASSLGAGYGYTFGSGTRLTVV.